The clone carrying this T cell receptor beta chain turned up a few times. Its antigen remains unidentified. Germline CDR1 and CDR2: SGHVS and FNYEAQ. Trimming took off 5 bases at V and 3 bases at J, with 13 bases between the two ends. The CDR3 length is 15 residues. Healthy Caucasians supplied all donations. Each CDR3 protein gets one entry after TCRdb re-called the 5' RACE reads with MiXCR. The sample has under 300,000 distinct CDR3 sequences, approximately 5.9% seen once; the top ten hold roughly 15%. These data originate in a study of identical twins. Study-wide findings and caveats: Twins' surplus sharing was weaker for beta out-of-frame sequences.

This sample also appeared in a second study, on T cells expressing NK-cell markers. This second study notes: NKG2C+ dominant clonotype frequencies in over 5 donors were roughly 1.0-7.5% of CD8+ T cells.

The clonotype comes from a woman under 30 in good health. The chain uses TRBV7-6 and TRBJ2-2; D gene uncertain. Material: CD8+ T cells sorted from blood. CDR3 sequence reads: CASSLDGWDTGELFF. For the CDR3, the DNA is TGTGCCAGCAGCCTGGACGGGTGGGACACCGGGGAGCTGTTTTTT. Supplemented by reference TRBV7-6 and TRBJ2-2, the full variable domain reads GAGVSQSPRYKVTKRGQDVALRCDPISGHVSLYWYRQALGQGPEFLTYFNYEAQQDKSGLPNDRFSAERPEGSISTLTIQRTEQRDSAMYRCASSLDGWDTGELFFGEGSRLTVL.